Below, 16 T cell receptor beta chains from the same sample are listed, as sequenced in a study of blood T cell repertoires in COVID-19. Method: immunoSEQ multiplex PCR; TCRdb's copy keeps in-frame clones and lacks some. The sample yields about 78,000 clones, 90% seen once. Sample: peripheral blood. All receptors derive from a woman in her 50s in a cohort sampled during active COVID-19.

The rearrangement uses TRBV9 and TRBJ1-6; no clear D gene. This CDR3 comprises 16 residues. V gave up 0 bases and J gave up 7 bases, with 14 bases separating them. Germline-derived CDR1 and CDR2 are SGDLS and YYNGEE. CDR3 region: CASSVGPRDQNSPLHF. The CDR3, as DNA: TGTGCCAGCAGCGTAGGGCCTAGAGACCAGAATTCACCCCTCCACTTT.

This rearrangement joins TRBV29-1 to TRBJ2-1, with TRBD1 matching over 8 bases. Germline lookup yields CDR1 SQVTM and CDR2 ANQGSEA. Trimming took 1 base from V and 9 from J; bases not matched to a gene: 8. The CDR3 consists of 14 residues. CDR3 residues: CSVEAGDRWGEQFF. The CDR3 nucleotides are TGCAGCGTTGAAGCCGGGGACAGGTGGGGTGAGCAGTTCTTC.

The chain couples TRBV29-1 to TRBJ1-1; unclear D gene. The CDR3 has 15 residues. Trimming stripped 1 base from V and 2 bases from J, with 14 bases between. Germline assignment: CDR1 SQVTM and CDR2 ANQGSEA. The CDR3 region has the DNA TGCAGCGTTGAAGGACGGGGAGGGCGTAACACTGAAGCTTTCTTT. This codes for CSVEGRGGRNTEAFF.

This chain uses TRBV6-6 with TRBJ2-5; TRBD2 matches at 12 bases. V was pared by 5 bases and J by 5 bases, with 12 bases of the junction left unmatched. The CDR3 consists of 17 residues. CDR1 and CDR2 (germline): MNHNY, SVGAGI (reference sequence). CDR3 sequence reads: CASSRLAGDHRGETQYF. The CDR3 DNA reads TGTGCCAGCAGTCGACTAGCGGGAGACCACAGAGGGGAGACCCAGTACTTC.

The CDR3 nucleotides read TGCGCCAGCAGCTTGGACGTGGGCGCCTCGAAGGAGCAGTACTTC. It translates to CASSLDVGASKEQYF. This rearrangement joins TRBV5-1 to TRBJ2-7; D remains unclear. Per germline, CDR1 SGHRS and CDR2 YFSETQ. V was trimmed by 0 bases and J by 7 bases, leaving 17 bases between them. The CDR3 sequence is 15 residues long.

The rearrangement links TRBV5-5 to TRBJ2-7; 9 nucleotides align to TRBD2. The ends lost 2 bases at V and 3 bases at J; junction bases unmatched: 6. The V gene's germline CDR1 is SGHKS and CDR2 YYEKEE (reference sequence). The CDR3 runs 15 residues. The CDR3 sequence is CASSLAGGGRYEQYF. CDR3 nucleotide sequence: TGTGCCAGCAGCTTAGCGGGAGGAGGACGCTACGAGCAGTACTTC. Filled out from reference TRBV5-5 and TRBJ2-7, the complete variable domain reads DAGVTQSPTHLIKTRGQQVTLRCSPISGHKSVSWYQQVLGQGPQFIFQYYEKEERGRGNFPDRFSARQFPNYSSELNVNALLLGDSALYLCASSLAGGGRYEQYFGPGTRLTVT.

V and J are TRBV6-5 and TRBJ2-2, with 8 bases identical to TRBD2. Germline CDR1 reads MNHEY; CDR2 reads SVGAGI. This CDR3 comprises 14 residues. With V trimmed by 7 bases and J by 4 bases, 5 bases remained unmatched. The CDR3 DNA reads TGTGCCAGCATTAAGAGCGGGGGCACCGGGGAGCTGTTTTTT. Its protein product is CASIKSGGTGELFF.

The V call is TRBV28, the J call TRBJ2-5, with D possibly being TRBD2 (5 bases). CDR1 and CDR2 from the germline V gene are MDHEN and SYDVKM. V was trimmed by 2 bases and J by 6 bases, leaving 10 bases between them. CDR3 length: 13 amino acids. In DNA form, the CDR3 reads TGTGCCAGCAGTTTAGTGGGGAGACAGACCCAGTACTTC. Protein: CASSLVGRQTQYF.

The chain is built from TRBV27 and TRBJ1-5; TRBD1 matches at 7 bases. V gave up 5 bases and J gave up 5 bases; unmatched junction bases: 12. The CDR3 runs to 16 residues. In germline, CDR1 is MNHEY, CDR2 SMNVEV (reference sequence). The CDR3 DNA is TGTGCCAGCAGTCCGTACAGGGGTGGGATGCATCAGCCCCAGCATTTT. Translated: CASSPYRGGMHQPQHF.

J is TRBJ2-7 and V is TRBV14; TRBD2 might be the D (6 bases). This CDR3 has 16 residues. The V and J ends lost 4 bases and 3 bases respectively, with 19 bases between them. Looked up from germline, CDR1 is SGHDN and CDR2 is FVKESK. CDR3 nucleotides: TGTGCCAGCAGCCTCCCAGGGAGCGGGCGAGGCTACGAGCAGTACTTC. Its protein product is CASSLPGSGRGYEQYF.

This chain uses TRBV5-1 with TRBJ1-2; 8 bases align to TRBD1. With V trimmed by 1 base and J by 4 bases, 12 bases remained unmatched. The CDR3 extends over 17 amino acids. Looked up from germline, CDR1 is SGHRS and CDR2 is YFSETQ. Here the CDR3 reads CASSLSQGAFNPYGYTF. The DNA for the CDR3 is TGCGCCAGCAGCTTGTCGCAGGGGGCGTTTAATCCCTATGGCTACACCTTC.

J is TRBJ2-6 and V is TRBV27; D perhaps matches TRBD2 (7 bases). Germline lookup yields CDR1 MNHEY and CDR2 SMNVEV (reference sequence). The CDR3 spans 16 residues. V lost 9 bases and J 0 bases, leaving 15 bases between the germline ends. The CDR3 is CARGGAFSSGANVLTF. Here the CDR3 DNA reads TGTGCCAGGGGGGGGGCTTTTAGCTCTGGGGCCAACGTCCTGACTTTC.

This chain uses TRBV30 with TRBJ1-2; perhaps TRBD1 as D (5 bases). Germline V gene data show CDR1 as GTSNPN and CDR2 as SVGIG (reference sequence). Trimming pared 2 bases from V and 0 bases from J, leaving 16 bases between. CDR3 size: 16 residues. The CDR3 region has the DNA TGTGCCTGGAGTCCGCCAGGGCTGCTCGCTAACTATGGCTACACCTTC. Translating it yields CAWSPPGLLANYGYTF.

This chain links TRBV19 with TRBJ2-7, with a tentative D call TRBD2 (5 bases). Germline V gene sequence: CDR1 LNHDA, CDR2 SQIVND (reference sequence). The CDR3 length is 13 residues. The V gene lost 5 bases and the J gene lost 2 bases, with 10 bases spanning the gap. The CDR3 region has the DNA TGTGCCAGTAGTGCGACTACTGCCTACGAGCAGTACTTC. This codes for CASSATTAYEQYF.

As DNA, the CDR3 is TGTGCCAGCAGCTTAGGGGCAGCGGTAAGTGAAGCTTTCTTT. Protein product: CASSLGAAVSEAFF. This rearrangement joins TRBV7-9 to TRBJ1-1; D remains ambiguous. The V and J ends lost 1 base and 7 bases respectively, with 13 bases between them. Looked up from germline, CDR1 is SEHNR and CDR2 is FQNEAQ (reference sequence). The CDR3 is 14 amino acids.

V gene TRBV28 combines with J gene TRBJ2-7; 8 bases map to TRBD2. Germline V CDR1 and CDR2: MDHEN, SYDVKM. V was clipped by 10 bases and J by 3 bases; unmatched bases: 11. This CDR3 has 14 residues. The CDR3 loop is CATRERETNYEQYF. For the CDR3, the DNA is TGTGCCACCAGGGAGCGGGAGACAAACTACGAGCAGTACTTC.